One sample yielded the 2 T cell receptor beta chains listed below, sequenced in a study of blood T cell repertoires in COVID-19. Sequencing was performed with immunoSEQ multiplex PCR; in TCRdb, only in-frame clones are kept and a portion is missing. The sample includes roughly 290,000 clones, 75% to 90% seen only once; the top ten take less than 2%. The sample was PBMCs or T cells enriched from blood (not recorded which). These TCRs come from a woman in her thirties or forties who had recovered from COVID-19.

The chain employs TRBV6-2 or TRBV6-3 and TRBJ2-1, with TRBD2 identical over 9 bases. CDR1 MNHEY and CDR2 SVGEGT come from the germline V gene. Trimming cost V 5 bases and J 5 bases; bases outside gene matches: 1. The CDR3 runs to 13 residues. Here the CDR3 reads CASSRLADNEQFF. CDR3 DNA sequence: TGTGCCAGCAGTAGACTAGCGGACAATGAGCAGTTCTTC.

This clone was detected only a few times. The chain carries TRBV4-3 and TRBJ2-1; TRBD2 aligns across 8 bases. After removal of 0 bases from V and 5 bases from J, the junction contained 3 bases not matched to a gene. This CDR3 spans 15 amino acids. CDR1 and CDR2 from the germline V gene are LGHNA and YSLEER. This CDR3 is CASSQESGSDNEQFF. CDR3 DNA sequence: TGCGCCAGCAGCCAAGAGAGCGGGAGCGACAATGAGCAGTTCTTC.